This T cell receptor (beta chain) was sequenced during a study of blood T cell repertoires in COVID-19. The CDR3 totals 17 residues. Germline CDR1 reads LNHDA; CDR2 reads SQIVND (reference sequence). V was trimmed by 6 bases and J by 6 bases, leaving 23 bases between them. This table comes from immunoSEQ multiplex PCR, and its TCRdb copy is limited to in-frame clones, with some not included. The data contain approximately 270,000 clones, approximately 83% of them singletons. This clone was observed a few times. This TCR was sampled from a woman in her twenties or thirties who had recovered from COVID-19. The V call is TRBV19, the J call TRBJ1-4; no reliable D call. Source material: PBMCs or T cells enriched from blood (not recorded which). CDR3 in amino acids: CASRYPVRRVEDEKLFF. In DNA form, the CDR3 reads TGTGCCAGTAGATACCCCGTCCGCCGGGTAGAGGATGAAAAACTGTTTTTT.